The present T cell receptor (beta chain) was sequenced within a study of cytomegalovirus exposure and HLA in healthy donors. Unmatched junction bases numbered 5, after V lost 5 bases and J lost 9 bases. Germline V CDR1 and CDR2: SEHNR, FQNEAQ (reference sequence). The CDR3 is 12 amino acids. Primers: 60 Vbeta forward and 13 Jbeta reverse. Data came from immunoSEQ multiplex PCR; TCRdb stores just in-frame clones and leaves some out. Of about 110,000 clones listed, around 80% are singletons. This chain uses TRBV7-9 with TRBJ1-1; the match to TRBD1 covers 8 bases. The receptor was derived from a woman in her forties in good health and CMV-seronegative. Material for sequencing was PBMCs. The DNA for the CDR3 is TGTGCCAGCAGCATCGGACAGGGAAAAGCTTTCTTT. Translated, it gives CASSIGQGKAFF.